The subject of this entry is one T cell receptor beta chain. What antigen it recognizes has not been identified. No base quality information exists; no much larger clone differs at one position. The entry originates in a study of cytomegalovirus exposure and HLA in healthy donors (dated by TCRdb to 2016 to 2017). Describing the broader study: In an earlier analysis of approximately 500 of the donors, around 290 Gb of sequence data and 95 million to 130 million unique TCR beta sequences from roughly 190 million T cells were reported. An early release covering roughly 600 HLA-typed donors comprised around 300 gigabases of sequencing data and tens of millions of unique TCR sequences. Of the approximately 400 genotyped donors, approximately 83% fell in the genetic ancestry cluster associated with self-reported Caucasian donors. The study aimed to test whether cataloging public T cell receptors could reveal signatures of past pathogen exposure. The study profiled the T cell repertoires of hundreds of subjects by immunosequencing and related them to cytomegalovirus serostatus. A separate validation cohort of 100 to 150 different subjects was used in addition to the 666-subject first cohort. To predict cytomegalovirus infection status, the study brought together high-throughput TCR immunosequencing, statistical association of individual TCRs with disease status, and machine learning. In a later analysis, previously published TCR beta repertoires from 600 to 850 donors were re-analyzed and high-resolution HLA genotyping was added so that TCR occurrence patterns could be studied. Rather than using new phenotypic data, the later analysis identified candidate immune exposures from TCR beta sequences and from how often those sequences occurred across donors. An earlier analysis of roughly 600 of the donors used high-throughput TCR beta sequencing to judge whether each TCR beta V gene segment behaved as functional or pseudogenic. Donor age, sex, ethnicity and CMV serostatus were collected together with the repertoire data. Genome-wide SNP genotypes for about three fifths of the 666 donors were used in a later genetic analysis, which treated that subset as a discovery cohort. All discovery cohort repertoires had been generated on a single sequencing platform. HLA typing included class I and class II loci at four-digit resolution. The number of typed donors differed by locus: roughly 629-640 for A, B, C, DRB1 and DQB1; roughly 510 for DQA1; some 610 for DPA1; and 450 to 480 for DPB1. Four or five DR-DQ haplotypes were handled as single units for association and clustering because linkage in the cohort was strong. Across approximately 400 genotyped donors of the cohort, an average of about 220,000 unique TCR beta nucleotide sequences per donor were sequenced, and about a sixth of those sequences were non-productive.

The cohort was made up of 500 to 800 healthy bone marrow donors. At the time of sampling, all cohort members were nominally healthy, though unrecorded immune exposures were likely present. The donor was CMV seropositive and belonged to the group of 250 to 350 seropositive cohort members. Each donor provided a peripheral blood sample, and peripheral blood mononuclear cells were used for TCR beta sequencing. The Qiagen DNeasy Blood Extraction Kit was used to extract genomic DNA from the blood cell samples. Beyond this particular receptor, the publication reports: Most TCR sequences were seen in very few donors, while some public TCRs were found in many individuals. Several of the top co-occurrence clusters appeared to be linked to parvovirus B19, influenza, CMV and Epstein-Barr virus, according to a later analysis. At a false discovery rate of 0.05, a later analysis linked 15,000 to 20,000 TCR beta sequences to specific HLA alleles. Three of the identified cytomegalovirus-associated TCR beta chains were confirmed in vitro to be specific for cytomegalovirus antigens. Immune exposure information for the cohort was limited to CMV serostatus. A cluster of highly shared sequence variants was judged likely to be a technical artifact of the sequencing pipeline. In both the original and validation cohorts, the classifier was reported to diagnose cytomegalovirus status with high specificity and sensitivity. A later analysis found that most CMV-associated TCR beta chains appeared HLA-restricted, with HLA associations seemingly driven largely by CMV exposure. In a later genetic analysis, fewer N-insertions in productive TCRs were reported among donors in an Asian-associated ancestry cluster than the 666-donor mean. Because the 87-base-pair reads could not distinguish some IMGT-functional V segments, including TRBV6-2 and TRBV6-3, those segments were excluded. The presence/absence analyses assumed that sequencing depth was roughly uniform across donors, and that assumption may not be true. When HLA alleles, especially DR and DQ, strongly co-occurred, TCR associations were difficult to assign to individual alleles. A later genetic analysis associated a missense DCLRE1C variant with V-gene and J-gene trimming of TCR beta chains, and an independent cohort replicated the association. A further reported finding was that TCR beta sequences accurately predicted the HLA-A and HLA-B alleles for most subjects in the first cohort. Because some donors lacked HLA typing at each locus, the association tests relied only on the typed subset. Linkage disequilibrium might explain the correlated functional status among segregating V segments, but an unknown experimental factor could not be excluded. According to the authors, the approach could potentially be generalized to other disease states and immunological phenotypes. The earlier analysis of some 540 of the donors excluded seventeen rarely observed V segments, including chromosome 9 orphons, because counts were too low. In a later analysis, the rate of TCR association differed among HLA loci, with DRB1 alleles having the most associated TCRs and HLA-C alleles having the fewest. An earlier analysis of some 560 of the donors showed that most TCR beta V segments appeared in productive rearrangements either about 87% or about 30% of the time, which broadly matched IMGT annotations. Only TCR beta chains were sequenced in this cohort, and the absence of alpha or paired-chain data limited detectable features. In a later analysis, HLA-associated TCR beta chains were found to be more clonally expanded and to have lower generation probabilities than equally common non-associated chains. The study listed 150 to 200 TCR beta chains as associated with cytomegalovirus.

The V end gives up 5 bases and the J end 4 bases, leaving 2 bases in the junction not matched to a gene. CDR1 is given as SGHAT and CDR2 as FQNNGV, both from the germline V gene. The CDR3 runs 13 amino acids, cysteine and phenylalanine included. Only CDR3 DNA remains: 39 bases, in frame from the first base. Library method: the immunoSEQ multiplex PCR assay. For the multiplex PCR, a mixture combining 60 forward primers for TCR Vbeta segments and 13 reverse primers for TCR Jbeta segments was used. The CDR3 region of rearranged TCR beta genes was amplified from genomic DNA by a multiplex PCR assay. Amplified TCR beta libraries were sequenced as 87-base-pair reads on the Illumina HiSeq System. Processing in the source paper ran as follows. A later analysis tallied roughly 80 million unique TCR beta chains across the approximately 670 repertoires, and approximately 11 million of those chains were shared by two or more donors. A nearest-neighbor algorithm error-corrected the raw reads and collapsed the reads into unique sequences, merging closely related sequences to remove PCR and sequencing errors. CDR3 sequences were aligned to IMGT reference sequences to assign V, D and J gene segments. For a sequence to be retained, at least a six-nucleotide match to both a V gene segment and a J gene segment was required. A rearrangement was called productive if the CDR3 had no stop codons and remained in frame with V and J, and every other rearrangement was called non-productive. Following IMGT convention, CDR3 was defined as the stretch from the second conserved V-encoded cysteine up to the conserved J-encoded phenylalanine. The earlier analysis of about 560 of the donors excluded any sequence lacking an unambiguous match to a single V gene segment. An earlier analysis of a few hundred of the donors classified V segments as functional when productive rearrangements were above 56.7% and as segregating when the standard deviation between donors was above 5%. To diagnose cytomegalovirus status from the catalog of TCR beta chain sequences, a statistical classification framework was built. A later analysis assigned V and J genes by comparing TCR nucleotide sequences with IMGT/GENE-DB human TR gene sequences. The TCRdist pipeline was used in a later analysis to assign CDR3 sequences and most-parsimonious VDJ recombination scenarios. In a later analysis, every TCR beta chain was defined by the combination of its CDR3 amino acid sequence and its V-gene family, and reads without a unique V-gene family were dropped. In a later analysis, fewer than 600 highly shared, low-generation-probability nucleotide sequences were removed to address suspected cross-contamination and a sequencing artifact. A later analysis calculated a clonal expansion index for each public chain from normalized within-repertoire ranks of inferred template counts. In a later analysis, generation probabilities were computed using a VDJ recombination model fitted to out-of-frame rearrangements, and the results were checked against IGoR. Hypergeometric tests were used in a later analysis to score TCR-TCR, TCR-HLA and TCR-CMV co-occurrence, with a repertoire-size bias correction applied to the TCR pairs. A later analysis estimated false discovery rates by permuting HLA or CMV assignments 20 times. In a later analysis, co-occurring TCRs were grouped with DBSCAN, and TCRdist sequence similarity was added when clustering was performed within HLA-allele-positive subsets. Repertoires with fewer than 30,000 or more than 120,000 public chains were left out of co-occurrence clustering, as were four to six repertoires with anomalous nucleotide sharing. Entries here come from immuneACCESS through TCRdb and include only in-frame sequences with V and J called. Some clones fail to appear in such tables; in the studies checked, an unresolved V gene covers under half of the shortfall, and the cause of the remainder is unknown. The D gene and trimming were derived from the DNA, and the V and J assignments and clone size from that table. Across this sample there are roughly 160,000 clones, with 60% to 85% seen only once. The ten largest clones take up roughly 2% of the sample.

The chain is made from TRBV11-2 and TRBJ1-2; TRBD1 matches 9 bases in the middle. Source material: PBMCs. This TCR came from a man aged 50 to 60 in good health and CMV-seropositive. DNA sequence: TGTGCCAGCAGCCCGACAGGGGGCTATGGCTACACCTTC. Translation gives CASSPTGGYGYTF.